This T cell receptor beta chain was profiled in a study of post-analysis software for immune sequencing data. Turning to the study itself: Included courses were relapsing-remitting and secondary progressive multiple sclerosis; progressive-relapsing multiple sclerosis was also included. The study's findings and limits: About five TRBV segments appeared more often in patients than in controls, and TRBV5-6, TRBV5-1 and TRBV20-1 were among these. With F measure, samples from one preparation batch clustered together strongly. Normalized Chao1 diversity was significantly lower in multiple sclerosis patients than in controls.

The CDR3 sequence is 13 residues long. Germline values: CDR1 SQVTM, CDR2 ANQGSEA. V was pared by 6 bases and J by 5 bases, with 16 bases between. The TCR beta cDNA libraries carried unique molecular identifiers. Each CDR3 protein gets one entry after TCRdb re-called the PCR reads with MiXCR. Here the sample spans about 820,000 distinct CDR3 sequences, roughly half being singletons. In its sample, this clonotype was seen once. Its antigen is as yet unknown. The chain uses TRBV29-1 and TRBJ2-5, with D perhaps matching TRBD1 (5 bases). This sequence originates from a girl aged 10 to 17 with multiple sclerosis. The sequencing sample was made of blood. CDR3 sequence: CSVAPGPAETQYF. CDR3 bases: TGCAGCGTCGCCCCAGGGCCGGCGGAGACCCAGTACTTC.